Listed here are 6 T cell receptor beta chains from one sample, sequenced in a study of early T cells in non-severe SARS-CoV-2 infection. TCRdb independently ran MiXCR on the 5' RACE reads; one entry per CDR3 protein. The sample records 40,000 to 50,000 distinct CDR3 sequences, 5% to 5.5% being singletons. The sample in question was whole blood, obtained at baseline. Receptors were obtained from an adult who was a healthcare worker with PCR-confirmed SARS-CoV-2 infection or an uninfected control (not recorded which).

This clonotype was counted many times. The chain combines TRBV20-1 with TRBJ2-5; D ambiguous. V dropped 1 base and J dropped 2 bases, with 5 bases sitting between them. Germline V gene data show CDR1 as DFQATT and CDR2 as SNEGSKA (reference sequence). The CDR3 is 12 residues long. The CDR3 nucleotides read TGCAGTGCTAGAGTGGGGCAAGAGACCCAGTACTTC. Protein product: CSARVGQETQYF.

This clonotype has a count of ten or more. The chain links TRBV12-3 or TRBV12-4 to TRBJ2-7; D not resolved. CDR3 length: 16 amino acids. The V and J ends lost 0 bases and 0 bases respectively, with 12 bases between them. The CDR3 DNA is TGTGCCAGCAGTTTAGCGCTTGGGGTGAGCTCCTACGAGCAGTACTTC. The encoded protein is CASSLALGVSSYEQYF.

This chain connects TRBV29-1 to TRBJ2-1; D could derive from TRBD1 or TRBD2 (6 bases each). This CDR3 region has 10 residues. Germline-derived CDR1 and CDR2 are SQVTM and ANQGSEA. The V end was cut by 6 bases, the J end by 9 bases, with 9 bases between. CDR3 sequence: CSVPGAEQFF. CDR3 DNA: TGCAGCGTCCCGGGGGCTGAGCAGTTCTTC.

In this sample, this clonotype is medium-sized. The J gene is TRBJ2-1, the V gene TRBV6-4, with a weak D call TRBD2 (6 bases). V lost 9 bases to trimming and J lost 8 bases, with 20 bases between them. Germline lookup yields CDR1 MRHNA and CDR2 SNTAGT. The CDR3 extends over 14 amino acids. CDR3 loop: CASSPSESFDEQFF. The DNA of the CDR3 is TGTGCCAGTAGCCCTAGCGAATCCTTCGATGAGCAGTTCTTC.

This chain joins TRBV11-2 and TRBJ2-1; 9 bases are a match to TRBD2. Germline CDR1 and CDR2: SGHAT and FQNNGV. J gave up 5 bases and V 1 base, and 3 bases lay outside the gene matches. There are 15 residues in the CDR3. CDR3: CASSLGASGNNEQFF. CDR3 nucleotide sequence: TGTGCCAGCAGCTTAGGCGCTAGCGGGAACAATGAGCAGTTCTTC.

This clonotype was detected many times. The chain joins TRBV5-1 to TRBJ2-1; 7 bases map to TRBD1. V lost 2 bases and J lost 2; bases outside the gene matches: 7. The CDR3 is 16 amino acids. CDR1 and CDR2 (germline): SGHRS, YFSETQ. The CDR3 sequence is CASSLIGTEAYNEQFF. The CDR3 DNA sequence: TGCGCCAGCAGCTTAATCGGGACAGAGGCCTACAATGAGCAGTTCTTC.